This T cell receptor beta chain is drawn from a study of blood T cell repertoires in COVID-19. Turning to the study itself: Samples of COVID-19 (acute and convalescent) were obtained from the United States, Italy and Spain. The analysed material was cDNA or gDNA that came from T cells, B-cell-depleted T cells, or PBMCs.

As originally analysed: Nucleated cell number was recorded as an estimate derived from reference gene primer amplification. The repertoire was sequenced with immunoSEQ multiplex PCR; TCRdb's copy has only in-frame clones and lacks some. The V and J calls and clone size are taken from that table; D and trimming were inferred from the DNA. This table holds over 300,000 clones, about 89% found once. CDR3 length equals 16 residues. In germline, CDR1 is MNHNY, CDR2 SVGAGI (reference sequence). V was pared by 10 bases and J by 1 base, with 12 bases of the junction left unmatched. Source material: peripheral blood. The TCR was taken from a man between 18 and 35 years old who had recovered from COVID-19. The chain couples TRBV6-6 to TRBJ2-2; TRBD2 matches at 7 bases. The chain's CDR3 is CATTQGASGNTGELFF. The DNA of the CDR3 is TGTGCCACCACACAAGGGGCTAGCGGGAACACCGGGGAGCTGTTTTTT.